This T cell receptor beta chain was found in a study of blood T cell repertoires in COVID-19. Study context: T cells, B-cell-depleted T cells, or PBMCs provided the cDNA or gDNA that served as material.

As processed by the authors: For nucleated cells, counts were estimated from reference gene primer amplification. Clones were read by immunoSEQ multiplex PCR, and TCRdb kept only the in-frame ones, dropping some. V, J and clone size are taken as reported in that table, and D and trimming were inferred from the DNA itself. The table includes 210,000 or so clones, 65% to 85% detected once. Germline assignment: CDR1 LGHNA and CDR2 YNFKEQ. Losses at the gene ends were 0 bases for V and 3 bases for J; bases not matched to a gene: 5. The CDR3 has 15 residues. Participant age was roughly 18 to 95 years, and participants resided in around 24 US areas. Participant-given clinical history determined each cohort assignment.

J is TRBJ2-7 and V is TRBV4-2, with 7 positions matching TRBD1. The receptor was derived from a man aged 25 to 40 with acute COVID-19. Sequenced material: PBMCs or T cells enriched from blood (not recorded which). The CDR3 coding sequence is TGTGCCAGCAGCCAAGAGAGGACAGGCGTCTACGAGCAGTACTTC. The encoded protein is CASSQERTGVYEQYF.